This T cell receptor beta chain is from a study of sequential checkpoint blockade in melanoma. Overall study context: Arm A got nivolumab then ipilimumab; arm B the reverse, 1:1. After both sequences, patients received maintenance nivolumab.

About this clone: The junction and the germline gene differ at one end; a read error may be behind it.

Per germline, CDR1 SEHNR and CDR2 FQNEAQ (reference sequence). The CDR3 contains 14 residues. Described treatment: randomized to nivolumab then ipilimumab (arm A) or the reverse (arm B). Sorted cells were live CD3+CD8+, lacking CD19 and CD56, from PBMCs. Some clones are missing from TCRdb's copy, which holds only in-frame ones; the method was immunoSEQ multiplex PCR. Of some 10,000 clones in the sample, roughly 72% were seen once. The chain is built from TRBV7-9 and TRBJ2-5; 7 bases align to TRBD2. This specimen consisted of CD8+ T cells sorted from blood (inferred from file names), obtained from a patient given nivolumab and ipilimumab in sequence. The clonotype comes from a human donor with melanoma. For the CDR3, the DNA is TGTGCCAGCAGCCTAGCGGCGGAACAAGAGACCCAGTACTTC. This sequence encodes CASSLAAEQETQYF.